These 4 T cell receptor beta chains share one sample of origin, sequenced in a study of T cell responses to AZD1222 COVID-19 vaccine. Assay used: immunoSEQ multiplex PCR; TCRdb lists only in-frame clones, some missing. The sample lists under 85,000 clones; roughly 88% were seen once. Sequencing used peripheral blood, obtained on day 0 of AZD1222 vaccination. The receptors were gathered from an adult in good health.

The gene calls are TRBV11-2 and TRBJ1-6; a possible D gene is TRBD1 (5 bases). Germline CDR1 and CDR2: SGHAT and FQNNGV. CDR3 length equals 14 residues. V was trimmed by 3 bases and J by 9 bases, leaving 12 bases between them. The CDR3 spells CASSFRPGTSPLHF. In nucleotides, the CDR3 is TGTGCCAGCAGCTTTCGGCCAGGGACTTCACCCCTCCACTTT.

The chain is built from TRBV10-3 and TRBJ2-1, with D possibly TRBD2 on 6 matching bases. Trimming stripped 7 bases from V and 4 bases from J, with 17 bases between. CDR1 ENHRY and CDR2 SYGVKD come from the germline V gene. The CDR3 extends over 15 amino acids. CDR3 in DNA: TGTGCCATCACCCTCGACAGCGGGCCATACAATGAGCAGTTCTTC. Amino acid sequence: CAITLDSGPYNEQFF.

The rearrangement joins TRBV6-5 to TRBJ1-1; 9 nucleotides align to TRBD1. Germline lookup yields CDR1 MNHEY and CDR2 SVGAGI. The V gene end was trimmed by 3 bases and the J gene end by 6 bases; junction bases not matched to a gene: 8. CDR3 length: 15 amino acids. This CDR3 is CASSYKGQGISEAFF. CDR3 DNA sequence: TGTGCCAGCAGTTATAAGGGACAGGGTATCTCTGAAGCTTTCTTT.

This clone was counted once. The V gene is TRBV27, the J gene TRBJ1-1; tentatively, D is TRBD1 (5 bases). Per the germline V gene, CDR1 is MNHEY and CDR2 is SMNVEV (reference sequence). The CDR3 is made up of 14 amino acids. Trimming took off 2 bases at V and 4 bases at J, with 11 bases between the two ends. The CDR3 bases are TGTGCCAGCAGTTTAGGGGGGGGAGCCACTGAAGCTTTCTTT. It translates to CASSLGGGATEAFF.